What follows are 13 T cell receptor beta chains derived from one specimen sequenced in a study of blood T cell repertoires in COVID-19. The protocol was immunoSEQ multiplex PCR, while the TCRdb copy is restricted to in-frame clones and leaves out a portion. Of over 45,000 clones listed, around four fifths were seen once; the top ten hold over 4.5%. The source material was peripheral blood. These receptors all come from a human donor in a cohort sampled during active COVID-19.

In this sample, this clone turned up once. The gene calls are TRBV30 and TRBJ2-2; possible D gene TRBD1, 5 bases. V was clipped by 2 bases and J by 6 bases, with 7 bases between them. CDR1 and CDR2 (germline): GTSNPN, SVGIG (reference sequence). The CDR3 loop spans 12 amino acids. CDR3 region: CAWSKGSGELFF. The CDR3 bases are TGTGCCTGGAGTAAGGGGTCCGGGGAGCTGTTTTTT. Together with reference TRBV30 and TRBJ2-2, the CDR3 gives the full variable domain: SQTIHQWPATLVQPVGSPLSLECTVEGTSNPNLYWYRQAAGRGLQLLFYSVGIGQISSEVPQNLSASRPQDRQFILSSKKLLLSDSGFYLCAWSKGSGELFFGEGSRLTVL.

The chain has TRBV19 and TRBJ2-2; 8 nucleotides agree with TRBD2. The CDR3 has 15 amino acids. Germline loops: CDR1 LNHDA, CDR2 SQIVND (reference sequence). J was trimmed by 4 bases and V by 5 bases; bases with no gene match: 6. CDR3 protein: CASSLVAGPTGELFF. CDR3 nucleotides: TGTGCCAGTAGTTTGGTAGCGGGGCCCACCGGGGAGCTGTTTTTT.

The chain is built from TRBV4-1 and TRBJ2-2, with D tentatively TRBD1 (6 bases). Germline CDR1 MGHRA, CDR2 YSYEKL. Trimming took 1 base from V and 8 from J, leaving 11 bases between them. This CDR3 spans 14 amino acids. CDR3 in DNA: TGCGCCAGCAGCCAAGCACAGGGTATGGGGGAGCTGTTTTTT. Translation: CASSQAQGMGELFF.

This sequence joins TRBV24-1 and TRBJ2-5; 7 bases agree with TRBD2. This CDR3 contains 16 residues. Germline CDR1 and CDR2: KGHDR and SFDVKD. With 1 base clipped from V and 1 base from J, the junction kept 5 bases outside the gene matches. The CDR3 here is CATSDFRDYSQETQYF. DNA for the CDR3: TGTGCCACCAGTGATTTCAGGGACTACTCCCAAGAGACCCAGTACTTC.

The chain joins TRBV5-4 to TRBJ2-7; TRBD1 matches at 7 bases. J lost 0 bases, V lost 5 bases, and 11 bases had no gene match. Germline lookup yields CDR1 SGHNT and CDR2 YYREEE (reference sequence). CDR3 length: 16 residues. CDR3 region: CASSRNLGGVSYEQYF. As DNA, the CDR3 is TGTGCCAGCAGTCGCAACCTAGGGGGCGTCTCCTACGAGCAGTACTTC.

V gene TRBV5-6 combines with J gene TRBJ1-4; D is perhaps TRBD1 (6 bases). The germline V and J ends were trimmed by 2 bases and 4 bases, with 9 bases remaining between them. Per germline, CDR1 SGHDT and CDR2 YYEEEE. This CDR3 spans 14 amino acids. CDR3 in DNA: TGTGCCAGCAGCTTACAGGGAGTTAATGAAAAACTGTTTTTT. It codes for CASSLQGVNEKLFF.

The chain employs TRBV29-1 and TRBJ2-7; TRBD2 matches 8 bases. Germline loops: CDR1 SQVTM, CDR2 ANQGSEA. CDR3 length: 13 amino acids. After removal of 2 bases from V and 6 bases from J, the junction contained 6 bases not matched to a gene. CDR3 sequence: CSVEMVAGSEQYF. CDR3 coding DNA: TGCAGCGTTGAAATGGTAGCGGGGAGCGAGCAGTACTTC.

The rearrangement uses TRBV30 and TRBJ2-5, with D unclear. The germline V gene has CDR1 GTSNPN and CDR2 SVGIG (reference sequence). The CDR3 covers 13 residues. Trimming removed 1 base at V and 3 bases at J, with 9 bases between. The CDR3 loop reads CAWSAMAEETQYF. DNA for the CDR3: TGTGCCTGGAGTGCCATGGCGGAAGAGACCCAGTACTTC.

This clone was recorded a few times. The J gene is TRBJ2-5, the V gene TRBV6-5, with a tentative D call TRBD2 (7 bases). Looked up from germline, CDR1 is MNHEY and CDR2 is SVGAGI. V lost 8 bases, J lost 1 base, and 14 bases lay in between. This CDR3 has 14 amino acids. CDR3 DNA sequence: TGTGCCAGCTCGGGGGGCCTTGTCCAAGAGACCCAGTACTTC. Its translation is CASSGGLVQETQYF.

The chain joins TRBV7-2 to TRBJ2-7; 9 bases map to TRBD2. The junction had 5 bases not matched to a gene; V was cut back by 1 base and J by 1 base. Germline V gene lookup returns CDR1 SGHTA and CDR2 FQGNSA. CDR3 length equals 16 residues. CDR3 bases: TGTGCCAGCAGCTTAGAGGTAGCGGGGGCATCCTACGAGCAGTACTTC. Its translation: CASSLEVAGASYEQYF.

This rearrangement joins TRBV7-9 to TRBJ2-2; D unclear. Germline V gene lookup returns CDR1 SEHNR and CDR2 FQNEAQ (reference sequence). CDR3 length equals 14 residues. The V end lost 1 base, the J end lost 3 bases, and 6 bases lay between the germline ends. Here the CDR3 DNA reads TGTGCCAGCAGCTTAGGTATCGACACCGGGGAGCTGTTTTTT. This sequence encodes CASSLGIDTGELFF.

The chain combines TRBV29-1 with TRBJ2-7; D not resolved. Germline CDR1 is SQVTM and CDR2 is ANQGSEA. V lost 5 bases, J lost 2 bases, and 7 bases lay in between. This CDR3 comprises 11 residues. The CDR3 sequence is CSVTLAYEQYF. DNA for the CDR3: TGCAGCGTTACTCTAGCCTACGAGCAGTACTTC.

The chain is built from TRBV5-4 and TRBJ2-3; TRBD2 matches 9 bases. The CDR3 length is 15 residues. V gave up 4 bases and J gave up 7 bases; unmatched junction bases: 10. Germline CDR1 reads SGHNT; CDR2 reads YYREEE (reference sequence). This chain's CDR3 is CASSQDGGGANTQYF. The CDR3 region has the DNA TGTGCCAGCAGCCAGGACGGCGGGGGGGCGAATACGCAGTATTTT. Complete variable domain (other parts from reference TRBV5-4 and TRBJ2-3): ETGVTQSPTHLIKTRGQQVTLRCSSQSGHNTVSWYQQALGQGPQFIFQYYREEENGRGNFPPRFSGLQFPNYSSELNVNALELDDSALYLCASSQDGGGANTQYFGPGTRLTVL.